This is a list of T cell receptor beta chains from one sample in a study of cytomegalovirus exposure and HLA in healthy donors. Repertoires were generated with immunoSEQ multiplex PCR, while TCRdb's copy carries only in-frame clones and drops some. The sample holds fewer than 110,000 clones, over 70% seen once. Sequencing was done on a sample of PBMCs. Every receptor here comes from a man between 50 and 59 years old in good health and CMV-seropositive. Both conserved end residues are part of each CDR3. D genes are given only for firm matches. Rows give clone size only sometimes, using once, few, many, or a class for an expanded clone.

>TRBV29-1|TRBD2|TRBJ2-7|.
CSVEISPLLAGGPSYEQYF
TGCAGCGTTGAGATCTCACCCCTCTTAGCGGGAGGGCCCTCCTACGAGCAGTACTTC
>TRBV6-5|.|TRBJ2-7|few
CASSFWTNYEQYF
TGTGCCAGCAGTTTTTGGACTAACTACGAGCAGTACTTC
>TRBV7-9|TRBD1|TRBJ2-7|few
CASSPGTGAHEQYF
TGTGCCAGCAGCCCAGGGACAGGGGCCCACGAGCAGTACTTC
>TRBV14|TRBD2|TRBJ2-7|.
CASSTGLAGDGASYEQYF
TGTGCCAGCAGCACAGGACTAGCGGGAGATGGGGCTTCCTACGAGCAGTACTTC
>TRBV15|.|TRBJ2-5|few
CATSGRRVEEETQYF
TGTGCCACCAGCGGCCGGAGAGTAGAAGAAGAGACCCAGTACTTC
>TRBV15|TRBD1|TRBJ2-7|.
CATSRDGDRQRYEQYF
TGTGCCACCAGCAGAGATGGGGACAGGCAACGGTACGAGCAGTACTTC
>TRBV28|.|TRBJ2-7|.
CASTRDTYEQYF
TGTGCCAGCACAAGAGATACCTACGAGCAGTACTTC
>TRBV4-3|TRBD2|TRBJ2-1|.
CASSQDRLAGGEQFF
TGCGCCAGCAGCCAAGATCGGCTAGCGGGAGGCGAGCAGTTCTTC
>TRBV14|TRBD2|TRBJ2-7|few
CASSQGLAGAYEQYF
TGTGCCAGCAGCCAAGGCCTAGCGGGAGCGTACGAGCAGTACTTC
>TRBV29-1|TRBD2|TRBJ2-3|.
CSVVTSVFTQYF
TGCAGCGTTGTAACTAGCGTTTTTACGCAGTATTTT
>TRBV2|.|TRBJ2-5|.
CASSFEETQYF
TGTGCCAGCTCCTTTGAAGAGACCCAGTACTTC
>TRBV5-7|.|TRBJ1-2|.
CASSSQPEGGENYGYTF
TGTGCCAGCAGTTCTCAACCGGAGGGGGGGGAGAACTATGGCTACACCTTC
>TRBV27|.|TRBJ2-7|.
CASSLSRTRLGYEQYF
TGTGCCAGCAGTTTATCCCGGACTCGTTTAGGCTACGAGCAGTACTTC
>TRBV29-1|.|TRBJ1-1|.
CSVGGGGTEAFF
TGCAGCGTTGGAGGGGGGGGAACTGAAGCTTTCTTT
>TRBV5-5|.|TRBJ1-4|.
CASSFLTQGEKLFF
TGTGCCAGCAGCTTCCTAACTCAGGGGGAAAAACTGTTTTTT
>TRBV30|TRBD1|TRBJ1-1|.
CAWTDDRANTEAFF
TGTGCCTGGACTGATGACAGGGCGAACACTGAAGCTTTCTTT
>TRBV9|.|TRBJ2-7|.
CASSAHLAARDEQYF
TGTGCCAGCAGCGCTCACTTAGCGGCCAGGGACGAGCAGTACTTC
>TRBV27|TRBD1|TRBJ2-7|.
CASSPLGQGGYLSGEQYF
TGTGCCAGCAGCCCCCTGGGACAGGGAGGATATCTTAGCGGGGAGCAGTACTTC
>TRBV5-4|TRBD2|TRBJ2-1|once
CASSKGLDGEQFF
TGTGCCAGCAGCAAGGGACTAGATGGTGAGCAGTTCTTC
>TRBV6-5|TRBD2|TRBJ2-1|.
CASSYGLGLGGNEQFF
TGTGCCAGCAGTTATGGATTGGGACTAGGGGGCAATGAGCAGTTCTTC
>TRBV7-3|TRBD2|TRBJ2-3|.
CASSQSGRLGTDTQYF
TGTGCCAGCAGCCAAAGCGGGAGGCTGGGGACAGATACGCAGTATTTT
>TRBV6-7|.|TRBJ2-1|.
CASSYPGASGALNNEQFF
TGTGCCAGCAGTTACCCGGGGGCTAGCGGAGCCCTGAACAATGAGCAGTTCTTC
>TRBV18|.|TRBJ2-3|.
CASSPRPMTDKYTDTQYF
TGTGCCAGCTCACCACGACCCATGACAGACAAGTACACAGATACGCAGTATTTT
>TRBV21-1|.|TRBJ2-4|once
CASSKRGQGLTGSAKNIQYF
TGTGCCAGCAGCAAAAGGGGCCAGGGACTTACGGGGTCAGCCAAAAACATTCAGTACTTC
>TRBV5-1|TRBD1|TRBJ2-7|.
CASSPSTGAGEQYF
TGCGCCAGCAGCCCGAGCACAGGGGCCGGGGAGCAGTACTTC
>TRBV7-9|.|TRBJ1-4|.
CASSLESRNEKLFF
TGTGCCAGCAGCTTAGAAAGCCGAAATGAAAAACTGTTTTTT
>TRBV5-1|.|TRBJ1-3|few
CASSPGLSGNTIYF
TGCGCCAGCAGCCCCGGACTGTCTGGAAACACCATATATTTT
>TRBV28|.|TRBJ1-2|.
CASSLDGGYGYTF
TGTGCCAGCAGTTTAGACGGAGGCTATGGCTACACCTTC
>TRBV5-8|.|TRBJ1-2|once
CASSFRGYGYTF
TGTGCCAGCAGCTTCAGGGGCTATGGCTACACCTTC
>TRBV6-1|TRBD1|TRBJ1-5|.
CASSDRTGTGPPSNQPQHF
TGTGCCAGCAGTGACCGTACCGGGACAGGACCGCCAAGCAATCAGCCCCAGCATTTT
>TRBV2|TRBD2|TRBJ2-7|.
CASSDVAGVPEQYF
TGTGCCAGCAGTGACGTAGCGGGAGTCCCCGAGCAGTACTTC
>TRBV28|TRBD1|TRBJ1-3|.
CASSLWGQGCYF
TGTGCCAGCAGTTTATGGGGACAGGGCTGTTATTTT
>TRBV28|.|TRBJ1-5|.
CASIQGNQPQHF
TGTGCCAGCATACAGGGAAATCAGCCCCAGCATTTT
>TRBV11-2|TRBD2|TRBJ2-1|.
CASSWGLAGGSYNEQFF
TGTGCCAGCAGCTGGGGACTAGCGGGAGGGTCCTACAATGAGCAGTTCTTC
>TRBV18|.|TRBJ2-7|.
CASSPNGQGGLGEQYF
TGTGCCAGCTCACCAAACGGACAGGGAGGGCTCGGCGAGCAGTACTTC
>TRBV7-2|.|TRBJ2-5|.
CASSPTGAQETQYF
TGTGCCAGCAGTCCCACCGGAGCACAAGAGACCCAGTACTTC
>TRBV4-1|.|TRBJ2-1|.
CASSQESESYNEQFF
TGCGCCAGCAGCCAAGAGTCAGAATCCTACAATGAGCAGTTCTTC
>TRBV19|TRBD2|TRBJ2-2|.
CASSNSGTSGSANTGELFF
TGTGCCAGTAGTAATTCCGGGACCAGCGGGAGCGCGAACACCGGGGAGCTGTTTTTT
>TRBV10-1|.|TRBJ1-1|.
CASSEGSFGAEAFF
TGCGCCAGCAGTGAGGGCAGCTTCGGAGCTGAAGCTTTCTTT
>TRBV5-1|.|TRBJ1-4|.
CASSFGLEGPNEKLFF
TGCGCCAGCAGTTTCGGACTCGAAGGGCCTAATGAAAAACTGTTTTTT
>TRBV7-3|TRBD2|TRBJ2-1|.
CASSPRGTSGRDEQFF
TGTGCCAGCAGCCCGAGGGGGACTAGCGGGAGGGATGAGCAGTTCTTC